This T cell receptor (beta chain) was obtained from a study of CD8 T cells in Susac syndrome. An input of 0.5 to 1 ug of RNA was subjected to reverse transcription using random hexamers. MiXCR was run by TCRdb on the immunoSEQ multiplex PCR reads, yielding one entry per CDR3 protein. Of about 400,000 distinct CDR3 sequences in the sample, roughly 85% were seen once. In germline, CDR1 is SGHNT, CDR2 YYREEE (reference sequence). Trimming left V 4 bases short and J 2 bases short, with 19 bases between. This CDR3 has 16 residues. The sequence was obtained from a human donor with multiple sclerosis. The sequencing input was CD8+ T cells from PBMCs. The rearrangement uses TRBV5-4 and TRBJ2-7; D is possibly TRBD1 or TRBD2 (5 bases each). The DNA of the CDR3 is TGTGCCAGCAGCGAAATAGCCGGGACGGCAACCTACGAGCAGTACTTC. Its translation: CASSEIAGTATYEQYF.